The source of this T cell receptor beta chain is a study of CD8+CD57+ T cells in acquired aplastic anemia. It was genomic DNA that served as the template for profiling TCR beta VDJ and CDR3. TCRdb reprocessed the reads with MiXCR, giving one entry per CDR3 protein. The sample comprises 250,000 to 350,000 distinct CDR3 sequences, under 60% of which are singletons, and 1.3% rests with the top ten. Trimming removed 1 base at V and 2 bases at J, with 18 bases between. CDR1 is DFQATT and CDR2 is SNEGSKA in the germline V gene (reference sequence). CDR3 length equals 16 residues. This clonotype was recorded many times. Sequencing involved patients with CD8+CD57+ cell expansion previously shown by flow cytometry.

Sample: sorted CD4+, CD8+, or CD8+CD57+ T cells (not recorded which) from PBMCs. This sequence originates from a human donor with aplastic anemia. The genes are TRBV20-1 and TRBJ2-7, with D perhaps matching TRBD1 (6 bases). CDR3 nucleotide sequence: TGCAGTGCTAGAGGGGGCCTCACAGGGAAACCCTACGAGCAGTACTTC. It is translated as CSARGGLTGKPYEQYF.